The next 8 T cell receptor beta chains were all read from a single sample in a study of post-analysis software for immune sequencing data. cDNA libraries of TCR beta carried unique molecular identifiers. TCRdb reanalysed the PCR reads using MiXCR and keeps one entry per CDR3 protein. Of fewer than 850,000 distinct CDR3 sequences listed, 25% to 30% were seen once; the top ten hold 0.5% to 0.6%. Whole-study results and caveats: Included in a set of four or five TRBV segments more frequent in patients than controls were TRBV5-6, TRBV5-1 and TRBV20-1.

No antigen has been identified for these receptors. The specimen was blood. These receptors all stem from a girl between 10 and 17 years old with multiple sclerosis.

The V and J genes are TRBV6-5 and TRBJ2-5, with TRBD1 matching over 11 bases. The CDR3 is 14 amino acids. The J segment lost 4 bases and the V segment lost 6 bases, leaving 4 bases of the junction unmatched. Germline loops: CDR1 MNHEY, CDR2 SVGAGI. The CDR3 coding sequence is TGTGCCAGCAGAAGGGGGACAGGGGGAGAGACCCAGTACTTC. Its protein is CASRRGTGGETQYF.

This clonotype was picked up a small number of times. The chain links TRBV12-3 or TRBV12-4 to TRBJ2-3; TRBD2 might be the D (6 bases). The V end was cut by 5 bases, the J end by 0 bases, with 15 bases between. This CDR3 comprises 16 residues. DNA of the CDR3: TGTGCCAGCAGTAGGTGGGCGGGGTGGAGCACAGATACGCAGTATTTT. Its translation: CASSRWAGWSTDTQYF.

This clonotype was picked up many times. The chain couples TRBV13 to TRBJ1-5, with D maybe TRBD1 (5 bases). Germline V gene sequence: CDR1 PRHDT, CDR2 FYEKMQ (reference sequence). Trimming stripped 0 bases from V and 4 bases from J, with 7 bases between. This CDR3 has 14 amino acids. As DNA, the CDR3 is TGTGCCAGCAGCTTAGGATGGGGGAATCAGCCCCAGCATTTT. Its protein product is CASSLGWGNQPQHF.

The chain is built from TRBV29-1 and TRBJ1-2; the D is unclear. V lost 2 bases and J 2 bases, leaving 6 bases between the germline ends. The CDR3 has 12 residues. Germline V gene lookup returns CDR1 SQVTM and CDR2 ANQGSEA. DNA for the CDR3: TGCAGCGTTGAACCGGAAAACTATGGCTACACCTTC. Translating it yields CSVEPENYGYTF. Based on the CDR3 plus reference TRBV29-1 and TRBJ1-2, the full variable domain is SAVISQKPSRDICQRGTSLTIQCQVDSQVTMMFWYRQQPGQSLTLIATANQGSEATYESGFVIDKFPISRPNLTFSTLTVSNMSPEDSSIYLCSVEPENYGYTFGSGTRLTVV.

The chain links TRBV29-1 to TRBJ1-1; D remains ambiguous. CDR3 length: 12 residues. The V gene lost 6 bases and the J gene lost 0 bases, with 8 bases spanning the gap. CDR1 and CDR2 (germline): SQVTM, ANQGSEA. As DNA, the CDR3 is TGCAGCGTGCAGGAAATGAACACTGAAGCTTTCTTT. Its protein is CSVQEMNTEAFF.

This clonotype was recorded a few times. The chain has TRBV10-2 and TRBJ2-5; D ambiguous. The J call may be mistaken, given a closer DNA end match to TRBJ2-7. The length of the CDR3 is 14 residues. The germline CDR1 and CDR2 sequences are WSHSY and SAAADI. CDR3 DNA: TGCGCCAGCAGTGAGTACAGCCTTAAGGACGAGCAGTACTTC. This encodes CASSEYSLKDEQYF.

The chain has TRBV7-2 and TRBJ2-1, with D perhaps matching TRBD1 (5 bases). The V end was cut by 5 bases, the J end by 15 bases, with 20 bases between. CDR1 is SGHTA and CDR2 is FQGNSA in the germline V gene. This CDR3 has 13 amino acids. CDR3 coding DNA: TGTGCCAGCAGCCCTCAGGAGTGTAGGGGCTCGTTCTTC. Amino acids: CASSPQECRGSFF.

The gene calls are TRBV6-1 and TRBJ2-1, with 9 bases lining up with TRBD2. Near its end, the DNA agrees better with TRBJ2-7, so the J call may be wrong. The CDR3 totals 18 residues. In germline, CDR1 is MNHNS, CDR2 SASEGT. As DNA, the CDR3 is TGTGCCAGCAGCCCCTTAGCGGGAGCAACCCGCATGTACAATGAGCAGTACTTC. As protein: CASSPLAGATRMYNEQYF.